This T cell receptor (beta chain) was sequenced during a study of blood T cell repertoires in COVID-19. Overall study: Sites across the United States, Italy and Spain contributed samples from acute and convalescent COVID-19. T cells, B-cell-depleted T cells, or PBMCs provided the cDNA or gDNA that served as material.

The assay was immunoSEQ multiplex PCR, and TCRdb's table has in-frame clones only and misses some. The sample lists roughly 100,000 clones, 81% occurring once. Input material: peripheral blood. This TCR derives from a man of 80 years or more with acute or convalescent COVID-19.

DNA of the CDR3: TGTGCCAGCAGCGTAGACAACAATCAGCCCCAGCATTTT. Protein sequence: CASSVDNNQPQHF. The chain uses TRBV9 and TRBJ1-5; D is uncertain. V was trimmed by 0 bases and J by 3 bases, leaving 4 bases between them. The CDR3 length is 13 residues. Germline values: CDR1 SGDLS, CDR2 YYNGEE.